This record concerns one T cell receptor beta chain sequence. The source of the sample is a study of blood T cell repertoires in COVID-19. In the study overall: From the United States, Italy and Spain came samples of acute and convalescent COVID-19. PBMCs, B-cell-depleted T cells, or T cells provided the cDNA or gDNA that made up the material.

V dropped 6 bases and J dropped 5; count of bases not matched to a gene: 6. CDR1 KGHSH and CDR2 LQKENI come from the germline V gene. The length of the CDR3 is 15 residues. Original analysis: Using reference gene primer amplification, nucleated cell counts were estimated. The method was immunoSEQ multiplex PCR; TCRdb's version includes in-frame clones alone and lacks a portion of them. V, J and clone size are taken as reported in that table, and D and trimming were inferred from the DNA itself. The sample has 90,000 to 100,000 clones, 90% seen once. The sequencing input was peripheral blood. The clonotype originates from a man over 45 with acute or convalescent COVID-19. The rearrangement uses TRBV18 and TRBJ2-1; 11 positions agree with TRBD2. The CDR3 protein is CASSVLLAGDNEQFF. The DNA for the CDR3 is TGTGCCAGCTCCGTCCTACTAGCGGGAGACAATGAGCAGTTCTTC.